The sequence of this T cell receptor beta chain was determined in a study of persistence of HIV-infected CD4 T cells (dated by TCRdb to the early 2020s). Study-wide context: CMV- and HIV-1 Gag-responding CD4+ T cells were isolated from ART-treated individuals so that antigen-driven clonal expansion of HIV-1-infected cells could be examined. Participants had been on suppressive ART for a median of 8 years. Peripheral blood samples of up to roughly 180 mL were obtained at multiple time points, with the exception of two participants, for whom leukapheresis was performed at a single time point. The clonality of all cells in each sorted population was assessed by TCRbeta sequencing, whereas the clonality of infected cells was assessed by proviral sequencing. For the TCR cluster analysis across participants, about 8 participants were included for CMV and about seven participants for Gag. Study-wide findings and limitations: TCR oligoclonality correlated with proviral oligoclonality within the same sorted populations. Significantly lower TCRbeta richness was observed in CMV- and Gag-responding cells than in anti-CD3/anti-CD28-responding cells, and higher oligoclonality was observed in CMV-responding cells than in CD3/CD28-stimulated and Gag-responding cells. Few individuals were included in the study, and only a limited range of antigens was tested. Bulk TCR analyses could not be restricted to the rare CMV-responding cells that actually carried HIV-1 proviruses. Antigen-responding cells were enriched for expanded CDR3beta sequences that were degenerate, which suggests that CD4+ responses to CMV and Gag underwent convergent selection.

About this clone itself: No cognate antigen has been identified for it. Base quality data are lacking; no much larger clone is found one base away.

Its CDR3 holds 14 amino acids, cysteine through phenylalanine. Of the read, only the CDR3 DNA is kept; its 42 bases are in frame from base 1. V is reduced by 3 bases and J by 2 bases, leaving a spacing of 10 bases between them. CDR1 SGHDN and CDR2 FVKESK are derived from the germline V gene. The immunoSEQ hsTCRB assay version 4 in survey mode was used to sequence TCRbeta repertoires from genomic DNA. Genomic DNA was diluted to 10 ng/uL, using up to 1 ug per sample for TCRbeta sequencing. The published analysis was carried out like this. TCRbeta data were analyzed in ImmunoSeq Analyzer 3.0, with diversity computed on productive nucleotide rearrangements. Using the Immunarch R package, the improved Chao index served to estimate lower-bound TCR diversity and the Gini coefficient served to estimate clonality. When different nucleotide rearrangements encoded the same CDR3beta amino acid sequence, each rearrangement was treated as a distinct clonotype. TCRbeta sequences significantly enriched in antigen-responding cells relative to anti-CD3/anti-CD28-activated cells were identified by differential abundance analysis. GLIPH2 clustered TCRs by predicted peptide-MHC specificity, both within individual participants and across merged participant data sets. TCRdb obtained this table from immuneACCESS and retained in-frame rearrangements with V and J assigned. These tables miss some clones; where compared with another copy, unresolved V genes account for less than half of the shortfall, and the remainder is unexplained. V, J and clone size are those of that table, while D and trimming were read from the DNA. The sample table records about 36,000 clones; 82% of these occur just once. The ten largest clones represent roughly 0.97% of the sample.

According to the study, the label for this sample's treatment or condition signals: suppressive antiretroviral therapy. Cells were stimulated with a pool of overlapping HIV-1 Gag 15-mer peptides at about 0.96 ug per peptide per mL. Memory CD4+ T cells that did not respond, being CD40L-negative, CD69-negative and CD45RO-high, were sorted as memory populations depleted of antigen-responding cells. Participants were HIV-1-infected adults who started suppressive ART during chronic infection. Plasma HIV-1 RNA had been undetectable (below 50 copies/mL) in participants for at least 4 years. To be included, a participant needed positive CMV serology and a CD4+ T cell count above 400 cells/uL. Before stimulation, PBMCs were isolated using density centrifugation and depleted of CD8+ T cells. For 18 hours, CD8-depleted PBMCs were stimulated with anti-CD28/CD49d costimulation, a CD40-blocking antibody, and enfuvirtide, which was added to prevent new infections. Cell sorting was performed on a Beckman Coulter MoFlo Legacy or XDP sorter, and dead cells were excluded with propidium iodide. Genomic DNA was extracted with the QIAamp DNA Mini Kit for samples above one million cells, otherwise with the Quick-DNA Microprep Kit.

The rearrangement joined TRBV14 to TRBJ1-2; there is no confident call for the D gene. Sequenced here: cultured CD4+ T cells from PBMCs, sampled from a patient who received antiretroviral therapy. The label giving this sample's cell subset or site can be read as: CD40L-CD69- CD45RO-high memory CD4 T cells not responding to Gag peptides. The clonotype comes from an adult with HIV. The donor label of this sample is uncertain. The CDR3 region: CASSHVPSNYGYTF. The nucleotide sequence is TGTGCCAGCAGCCATGTTCCTAGCAACTATGGCTACACCTTC.